One and the same sample provided the 19 T cell receptor beta chains below, sequenced in a study of control samples from healthy donors and cancer patients. Libraries were prepared by immunoSEQ multiplex PCR; TCRdb keeps only in-frame clonotypes and omits some of them. This sample yields about 70,000 clones, of which around 82% are seen a single time; approximately 30% belongs to the top ten. Sequencing was done on a sample of blood. The receptors stem from a man between 50 and 59 years old in good health.

The chain uses TRBV25-1 and TRBJ1-6; 11 nucleotides align to TRBD1. V trimming: 5 bases; J trimming: 10 bases; junction bases outside the gene matches: 7. Germline V gene lookup returns CDR1 MGHDK and CDR2 SYGVNS. The CDR3 length is 15 residues. The chain's CDR3 is CASSKDRGRRSPLHF. The CDR3 DNA is TGTGCCAGCAGTAAGGACAGGGGGCGAAGGTCACCCCTCCACTTT.

The chain joins TRBV24-1 to TRBJ2-3, with 8 bases aligning to TRBD2. The CDR3 spans 17 residues. Trimming took 6 bases from V and 1 from J; bases not matched to a gene: 11. Germline V lookup: CDR1 KGHDR, CDR2 SFDVKD. The CDR3 loop is CATSLGGSGTRTDTQYF. The CDR3 nucleotides are TGTGCCACCAGTTTGGGGGGTAGCGGGACCCGCACAGATACGCAGTATTTT.

The CDR3 region is CAWGTSGEGEQYF. CDR3 sequence (DNA): TGTGCCTGGGGGACTAGCGGGGAAGGAGAGCAGTACTTC. The V gene is TRBV30, the J gene TRBJ2-7; 13 nucleotides line up with TRBD2. J lost 7 bases, V lost 5 bases, and 5 bases had no gene match. The CDR3 consists of 13 residues. CDR1 is GTSNPN, CDR2 SVGIG, per germline (reference sequence).

As regards this clone: An end of the junction does not agree with germline; a read error may underlie this. J is TRBJ2-7 and V is TRBV5-4; 9 nucleotides line up with TRBD1. This CDR3 comprises 16 residues. The germline V gene encodes CDR1 SGHNT and CDR2 YYREEE (reference sequence). CDR3 DNA sequence: TGTGCCAGCAGCCCAGGGACAGGGAAGATCTCCTCCGAGCAGTACTTC. This codes for CASSPGTGKISSEQYF.

This clone appeared once. V is TRBV7-3 and J is TRBJ2-1; no clear D. V was cut by 0 bases and J by 1 base, with 7 bases left in between. This CDR3 is 15 amino acids long. Germline V gene data show CDR1 as SGHTA and CDR2 as FQGTGA. The CDR3 protein is CASSLTGQSYNEQFF. In DNA form, the CDR3 reads TGTGCCAGCAGCTTAACGGGCCAGTCCTACAATGAGCAGTTCTTC.

The gene calls are TRBV3-1 (or the pseudogene TRBV3-2) and TRBJ2-5; 10 positions match TRBD1. V was pared by 3 bases and J by 5 bases, with 6 bases of the junction left unmatched. The CDR3 is 15 residues long. In germline, CDR1 is LGHDT, CDR2 YNNKEL (reference sequence). CDR3 amino acids: CASSQTGGARETQYF. The CDR3 nucleotides are TGTGCCAGCAGCCAGACAGGGGGCGCACGGGAGACCCAGTACTTC.

This sequence joins TRBV18 and TRBJ2-2, with 10 bases matching TRBD2. Germline loops: CDR1 KGHSH, CDR2 LQKENI. This CDR3 has 16 amino acids. V was clipped by 6 bases and J by 5 bases; unmatched bases: 9. CDR3 nucleotides: TGTGCCAGCTCTCAAAAGGCTAGCGGGGGAACCGGGGAGCTGTTTTTT. It codes for CASSQKASGGTGELFF. Looking up the rest from reference TRBV18 and TRBJ2-2 gives the full variable domain: NAGVMQNPRHLVRRRGQEARLRCSPMKGHSHVYWYRQLPEEGLKFMVYLQKENIIDESGMPKERFSAEFPKEGPSILRIQQVVRGDSAAYFCASSQKASGGTGELFFGEGSRLTVL.

V usage is TRBV15 and J usage is TRBJ2-1; TRBD2 is a possible D gene (5 bases). Germline CDR1 reads LNHNV; CDR2 reads YYDKDF (reference sequence). This CDR3 has 14 amino acids. The ends were cut back, 3 bases at V and 6 bases at J, with 12 bases in the middle. The CDR3 DNA is TGTGCCACCAGCAGCTCCCTGAGCGGCAATGAGCAGTTCTTC. As protein: CATSSSLSGNEQFF.

The chain carries TRBV4-2 and TRBJ2-2, with 13 bases lining up with TRBD2. Germline assignment: CDR1 LGHNA and CDR2 YNFKEQ. J gave up 1 base and V 0 bases, and 2 bases lay outside the gene matches. This CDR3 spans 18 amino acids. CDR3 residues: CASSQEGLAGKNTGELFF. The CDR3 DNA reads TGTGCCAGCAGCCAAGAGGGACTAGCGGGGAAGAACACCGGGGAGCTGTTTTTT.

This clone was found once. The rearrangement uses TRBV9 and TRBJ2-3; D perhaps matches TRBD1 (5 bases). The V gene lost 2 bases and the J gene lost 0 bases, with 7 bases spanning the gap. CDR1 and CDR2 (germline): SGDLS, YYNGEE. The CDR3 has 14 amino acids. The CDR3 coding sequence is TGTGCCAGCAGCGTCCAGGGAAGCACAGATACGCAGTATTTT. Protein product: CASSVQGSTDTQYF.

The rearrangement links TRBV10-3 to TRBJ1-2; 7 nucleotides agree with TRBD1. Germline CDR1 is ENHRY and CDR2 is SYGVKD. The CDR3 covers 13 residues. J was trimmed by 11 bases and V by 9 bases; bases with no gene match: 15. The CDR3 region is CAITAGGSMGYTF. The CDR3 DNA sequence: TGTGCCATTACCGCAGGGGGGTCAATGGGATACACCTTC.

This sequence joins TRBV19 and TRBJ1-5; D is possibly TRBD1 (6 bases). The CDR3 loop spans 14 amino acids. V gave up 7 bases and J gave up 1 base, with 11 bases separating them. Germline lookup yields CDR1 LNHDA and CDR2 SQIVND (reference sequence). In nucleotides, the CDR3 is TGTGCCAGTAAGGGGGGAGGGAGCAATCAGCCCCAGCATTTT. This translates into CASKGGGSNQPQHF. Filled out from reference TRBV19 and TRBJ1-5, the complete variable domain reads DGGITQSPKYLFRKEGQNVTLSCEQNLNHDAMYWYRQDPGQGLRLIYYSQIVNDFQKGDIAEGYSVSREKKESFPLTVTSAQKNPTAFYLCASKGGGSNQPQHFGDGTRLSIL.

V and J are TRBV10-1 and TRBJ2-2; D is tentatively TRBD1 or TRBD2 (5 bases each). The V end was cut by 3 bases, the J end by 6 bases, with 8 bases between. The CDR3 length is 13 residues. CDR1 WNHNN and CDR2 SYGVQD come from the germline V gene (reference sequence). The CDR3 DNA reads as TGCGCCAGCAGTGATTCGGGGCCCGGGGAGCTGTTTTTT. Translation gives CASSDSGPGELFF.

This clone has just one count. The rearrangement uses TRBV20-1 and TRBJ2-2; D gene ambiguous. V was shortened by 7 bases and J by 6 bases, with 12 bases between the two germline ends. The V gene's germline CDR1 is DFQATT and CDR2 SNEGSKA (reference sequence). The CDR3 is 12 residues long. This CDR3 reads CSGSSRPGELFF. CDR3 in DNA: TGCAGTGGTAGTAGCCGTCCCGGGGAGCTGTTTTTT.

The V and J genes are TRBV11-2 and TRBJ1-1; TRBD1 aligns across 9 bases. The V gene end was trimmed by 4 bases and the J gene end by 11 bases; junction bases not matched to a gene: 5. The CDR3 is 12 residues long. Germline V gene lookup returns CDR1 SGHAT and CDR2 FQNNGV. The CDR3 nucleotides are TGTGCCAGCAGCTGGGGACAGGGAGAGGCTTTCTTT. Its translation is CASSWGQGEAFF.

This clone was seen just once. V usage is TRBV3-1 (or the pseudogene TRBV3-2) and J usage is TRBJ2-7; 10 bases match TRBD2. CDR1 is LGHDT, CDR2 YNNKEL, per germline (reference sequence). Germline trimming cut 1 base from V and 2 bases from J; bases unmatched to any gene: 11. This CDR3 has 18 residues. The CDR3 bases are TGTGCCAGCAGCCAAGGTCCCCGTAGAGCGGGAGGGCCCTACGAGCAGTACTTC. This sequence encodes CASSQGPRRAGGPYEQYF.

Regarding this clone: In the same sample, other DNA sequences code for this CDR3. This chain connects TRBV3-1 (or the pseudogene TRBV3-2) to TRBJ2-2; no definite D call. The CDR3 runs 14 residues. Germline CDR1 reads LGHDT; CDR2 reads YNNKEL (reference sequence). Trimming stripped 4 bases from V and 4 bases from J, with 10 bases between. CDR3 in DNA: TGTGCCAGCAGCCCCCTAAGCGTCACCGGGGAGCTGTTTTTT. It yields the protein CASSPLSVTGELFF.

Of note for this clone: This specimen includes other DNA sequences encoding the same CDR3. V gene TRBV7-3 combines with J gene TRBJ2-3; no clear D. V lost 2 bases to trimming and J lost 2 bases, with 2 bases between them. The CDR3 loop spans 12 amino acids. Germline V gives CDR1 SGHTA, CDR2 FQGTGA. DNA for the CDR3: TGTGCCAGCAGCTTATCCACAGATACGCAGTATTTT. Encoded protein: CASSLSTDTQYF.

J is TRBJ2-7 and V is TRBV12-5; 9 bases map to TRBD1. The germline V gene encodes CDR1 LGHNT and CDR2 FRNRAP. The CDR3 is made up of 16 amino acids. Unmatched junction bases numbered 12, after V lost 2 bases and J lost 7 bases. This CDR3 is CASGLYSGTGQPEQYF. The CDR3 nucleotides are TGTGCTAGTGGTTTGTACTCCGGGACAGGGCAGCCTGAGCAGTACTTC.